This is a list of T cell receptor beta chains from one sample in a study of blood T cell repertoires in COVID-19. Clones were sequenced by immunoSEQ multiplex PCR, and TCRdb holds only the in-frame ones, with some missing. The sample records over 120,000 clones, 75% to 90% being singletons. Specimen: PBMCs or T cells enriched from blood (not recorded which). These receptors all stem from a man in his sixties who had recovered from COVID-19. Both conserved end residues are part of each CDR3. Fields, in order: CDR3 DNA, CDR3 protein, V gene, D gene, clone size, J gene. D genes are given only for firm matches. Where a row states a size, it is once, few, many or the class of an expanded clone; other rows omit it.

DNA: TGTGCCATCAGCGGTACGGGAGGAAAAGGGGAGCTGTTTTTT
CDR3: CAISGTGGKGELFF
V: TRBV10-3
D: TRBD2
size: NA
J: TRBJ2-2

DNA: TGCAGTGCTAGTGCCCCTCCTCACCCGGGACTAGCGGCCTACGAGCAGTACTTC
CDR3: CSASAPPHPGLAAYEQYF
V: TRBV20-1
D: TRBD2
size: NA
J: TRBJ2-7

DNA: TGTGCCAGCAGGGACCAACTAGCCCCCTACGAGCAGTACTTC
CDR3: CASRDQLAPYEQYF
V: TRBV27
D: NA
size: NA
J: TRBJ2-7

DNA: TGTGCCAGCAGCTTCGAGCGGGCCGCCTACAATGAGCAGTTCTTC
CDR3: CASSFERAAYNEQFF
V: TRBV5-5
D: NA
size: NA
J: TRBJ2-1

DNA: TGTGCCAGCAGCACTCGGACAGGGGCTATCTATAGCAATCAGCCCCAGCATTTT
CDR3: CASSTRTGAIYSNQPQHF
V: TRBV28
D: TRBD1
size: few
J: TRBJ1-5

DNA: TGTGCCAGCAGCCTCTACAGGGCCTTTAATGAAAAACTGTTTTTT
CDR3: CASSLYRAFNEKLFF
V: TRBV7-8
D: NA
size: NA
J: TRBJ1-4

DNA: TGTGCCAGCAGTCCGAGCCCCTTCAGGGGGATTAATCAGCCCCAGCATTTT
CDR3: CASSPSPFRGINQPQHF
V: TRBV2
D: TRBD1
size: NA
J: TRBJ1-5

DNA: TGTGCCAGCAGTGAACGCCTCAGGGCCATATATTTT
CDR3: CASSERLRAIYF
V: TRBV2
D: NA
size: NA
J: TRBJ1-3

DNA: TGTGCCAGCAGCTTGGAAGGAGGCTCAGGTGGGTTGGCTTTCTTT
CDR3: CASSLEGGSGGLAFF
V: TRBV5-5
D: NA
size: NA
J: TRBJ1-1

DNA: TGTGCCAGCATCCACCCGGGGGGCAGGGAAGCTTTCTTT
CDR3: CASIHPGGREAFF
V: TRBV5-5
D: NA
size: NA
J: TRBJ1-1

DNA: TGTGCCAGCAGCAGTACAGGGGGCACCGAAAAACTGTTTTTT
CDR3: CASSSTGGTEKLFF
V: TRBV28
D: TRBD1
size: few
J: TRBJ1-4

DNA: TGTGCCAGCAGGGAGAACAATCAGCCCCAGCATTTT
CDR3: CASRENNQPQHF
V: TRBV28
D: NA
size: NA
J: TRBJ1-5

DNA: TGTGCCAGCAGTAGACAGGGTAATTCACCCCTCCACTTT
CDR3: CASSRQGNSPLHF
V: TRBV2
D: TRBD1
size: once
J: TRBJ1-6

DNA: TGTGCCAGTAGTATTGGGCAGGCAGTTTATGGCTACACCTTC
CDR3: CASSIGQAVYGYTF
V: TRBV19
D: NA
size: NA
J: TRBJ1-2

DNA: TGTGCCAGCAGTGGGAGTAGCGGGAGTGGAGAGACCCAGTACTTC
CDR3: CASSGSSGSGETQYF
V: TRBV7-8
D: TRBD2
size: NA
J: TRBJ2-5

DNA: TGTGCCAGCAGCTTGTCTCAGGGGAACAATGAGCAGTTCTTC
CDR3: CASSLSQGNNEQFF
V: TRBV11-3
D: NA
size: NA
J: TRBJ2-1

DNA: TGTGCCAGCAGCCAGACCTGGGACAGGGGTACCTATGGCTACACCTTC
CDR3: CASSQTWDRGTYGYTF
V: TRBV3-1/TRBV3-2
D: TRBD1
size: NA
J: TRBJ1-2

DNA: TGCGCCAGCAGCTGGTTGGGGGGTTCTGAAGCTTTCTTT
CDR3: CASSWLGGSEAFF
V: TRBV5-1
D: NA
size: NA
J: TRBJ1-1

DNA: TGCGCCAGCAGCAAGGGACAGCCCAACTACGAGCAGTACTTC
CDR3: CASSKGQPNYEQYF
V: TRBV5-1
D: TRBD1
size: NA
J: TRBJ2-7

DNA: TGTGCCAGCAGTGAACGTCAGGGGTTAAGGGGCTACACCTTC
CDR3: CASSERQGLRGYTF
V: TRBV6-1
D: NA
size: NA
J: TRBJ1-2

DNA: TGTGCCAGCAGCTTAGGTGGGGGCGATTTGCGGAAACTGTTTTTT
CDR3: CASSLGGGDLRKLFF
V: TRBV7-9
D: NA
size: NA
J: TRBJ1-4

DNA: TGCGCCAGCAGCTTGGGGTCAGGCAATCAGCCCCAGCATTTT
CDR3: CASSLGSGNQPQHF
V: TRBV5-1
D: NA
size: once
J: TRBJ1-5

DNA: TGTGCCAGCAGCTTAGGAGCAACTAATGAAAAACTGTTTTTT
CDR3: CASSLGATNEKLFF
V: TRBV7-8
D: NA
size: NA
J: TRBJ1-4

DNA: TGTGCCAGCAGCCTAGATCAGAACACTGAAGCTTTCTTT
CDR3: CASSLDQNTEAFF
V: TRBV7-9
D: NA
size: NA
J: TRBJ1-1

DNA: TGTGCTAGTGGAGGACAGGGGGGCGGCAATCAGCCCCAGCATTTT
CDR3: CASGGQGGGNQPQHF
V: TRBV12-5
D: TRBD1
size: NA
J: TRBJ1-5

DNA: TGTGCCAGCAGCCAAGATATACGGGGGGCCCTGGATACGCAGTATTTT
CDR3: CASSQDIRGALDTQYF
V: TRBV4-2
D: NA
size: NA
J: TRBJ2-3

DNA: TGTGCCAGCAGTTCGGCAGGCGGGAAGACCCAGTACTTC
CDR3: CASSSAGGKTQYF
V: TRBV12-3/TRBV12-4
D: NA
size: NA
J: TRBJ2-5

DNA: TGTGCCAGCAGTCCGGACAGGGTAAACACCATATATTTT
CDR3: CASSPDRVNTIYF
V: TRBV28
D: TRBD1
size: NA
J: TRBJ1-3

DNA: TGTGCCAGCAGCGTGGGACAGTACGAGCAGTACTTC
CDR3: CASSVGQYEQYF
V: TRBV7-8
D: TRBD1
size: NA
J: TRBJ2-7

DNA: TGCGCCAGCAGCTTGGTCAGGGGCGGCAATTCACCCCTCCACTTT
CDR3: CASSLVRGGNSPLHF
V: TRBV5-1
D: NA
size: NA
J: TRBJ1-6

DNA: TGTGCCACCAGAAATCCGGGACAGGGGTTCGGGGAGCTGTTTTTT
CDR3: CATRNPGQGFGELFF
V: TRBV15
D: TRBD1
size: NA
J: TRBJ2-2

DNA: TGTGCCAGCCGGGACAGGGGCACTCAGCCCCAGCATTTT
CDR3: CASRDRGTQPQHF
V: TRBV21-1
D: NA
size: NA
J: TRBJ1-5

DNA: TGTGCCAGTAGTATATTCGCACGGGGACTACATACCTACAATGAGCAGTTCTTC
CDR3: CASSIFARGLHTYNEQFF
V: TRBV19
D: TRBD2
size: once
J: TRBJ2-1

DNA: TGTGCCAGCAGCCAGCTAGCTTTGGAGACCCAGTACTTC
CDR3: CASSQLALETQYF
V: TRBV3-1/TRBV3-2
D: NA
size: NA
J: TRBJ2-5

DNA: TGTGCCAGCAGCCAAGTAGCGTGGGGGACTTCTCAAGAGACCCAGTACTTC
CDR3: CASSQVAWGTSQETQYF
V: TRBV4-2
D: NA
size: NA
J: TRBJ2-5

DNA: TGTGCCATCAGTGAGTCGACAGGGAATACCTACGAGCAGTACTTC
CDR3: CAISESTGNTYEQYF
V: TRBV10-3
D: TRBD1
size: NA
J: TRBJ2-7

DNA: TGTGCCAGCTCACAGACTAGCGGGATAGATAACGAGCAGTACTTC
CDR3: CASSQTSGIDNEQYF
V: TRBV18
D: TRBD2
size: once
J: TRBJ2-7

DNA: TGTGCCAGCAGCCCACCTACTAACTATGGCTACACCTTC
CDR3: CASSPPTNYGYTF
V: TRBV2
D: NA
size: NA
J: TRBJ1-2

DNA: TGTGCCAGCAGTTCTTGGACTAGCGGCGGAGAGACCCAGTACTTC
CDR3: CASSSWTSGGETQYF
V: TRBV6-5
D: TRBD2
size: once
J: TRBJ2-5

DNA: TGTGCCAGCAGCGCAGGGGCAACTAATGAAAAACTGTTTTTT
CDR3: CASSAGATNEKLFF
V: TRBV9
D: NA
size: NA
J: TRBJ1-4

DNA: TGTGCCAGCAGTTCAAGGGACAGGCTGCGGCGTGACGGGGAGCTGTTTTTT
CDR3: CASSSRDRLRRDGELFF
V: TRBV9
D: TRBD1
size: NA
J: TRBJ2-2

DNA: TGTGCCAGCAGACGGACCCTACGGGATAAGCAGTACTTC
CDR3: CASRRTLRDKQYF
V: TRBV6-5
D: NA
size: NA
J: TRBJ2-7

DNA: TGTGCCAGCAGTTTATTACAGGGGAAGGAGTACGAGCAGTACTTC
CDR3: CASSLLQGKEYEQYF
V: TRBV28
D: TRBD1
size: NA
J: TRBJ2-7

DNA: TGTGCCAGCAGCTCACTAACCGGGGGACAGTTGAACACTGAAGCTTTCTTT
CDR3: CASSSLTGGQLNTEAFF
V: TRBV9
D: TRBD1
size: NA
J: TRBJ1-1

DNA: TGTGCCAGCAGGTTCTCGGGGGATCAGCCCCAGCATTTT
CDR3: CASRFSGDQPQHF
V: TRBV12-3/TRBV12-4
D: NA
size: once
J: TRBJ1-5

DNA: TGTGCCAGCAGTGAAGAGTTGGGCCTAGCGGGGGAGCAGTTCTTC
CDR3: CASSEELGLAGEQFF
V: TRBV2
D: TRBD2
size: NA
J: TRBJ2-1

DNA: TGTGCCCCGGGACAGGGACACTCCTACGAGCAGTACTTC
CDR3: CAPGQGHSYEQYF
V: TRBV15
D: TRBD1
size: NA
J: TRBJ2-7

DNA: TGTGCCGCAAGGAGCCCGGGACAGGGGAACCACGAGCAGTACTTC
CDR3: CAARSPGQGNHEQYF
V: TRBV27
D: TRBD1
size: few
J: TRBJ2-7

DNA: TGTGCCAGCTCACCAGGAGTCACCGAGAGGGAGCAGTACTTC
CDR3: CASSPGVTEREQYF
V: TRBV18
D: NA
size: NA
J: TRBJ2-7